Listed below are T cell receptor beta chains from one sample, sequenced in a study of blood T cell repertoires in COVID-19. Libraries were prepared by immunoSEQ multiplex PCR; TCRdb keeps only in-frame clonotypes and omits some of them. This table has 120,000 or so clones, roughly 72% appearing once. Sequencing input: peripheral blood. The origin of the receptors is a man in his 60s with acute or convalescent COVID-19. Both conserved end residues are part of each CDR3. D genes are given only for firm matches. Size is omitted from some rows. Given values are once, few, many or a class for expanded clones.

size,V,J,D,CDR3,DNA
.,TRBV3-1/TRBV3-2,TRBJ2-7,TRBD2,CASRPTSGRADEQYF,TGTGCCAGCAGGCCCACTAGCGGGAGAGCGGACGAGCAGTACTTC
.,TRBV11-2,TRBJ2-7,TRBD2,CASSPPPASGRYEQYF,TGTGCCAGCAGCCCCCCCCCGGCTAGCGGGAGATACGAGCAGTACTTC
.,TRBV27,TRBJ2-3,TRBD2,CASIFRVAGGFYTDTQYF,TGTGCCAGCATCTTCCGAGTAGCGGGGGGCTTTTACACAGATACGCAGTATTTT
.,TRBV11-1,TRBJ2-2,.,CASSLIRTTGELFF,TGTGCCAGCAGCTTAATCCGGACAACCGGGGAGCTGTTTTTT
.,TRBV10-3,TRBJ2-1,.,CAISESSLAKGNEQFF,TGTGCCATCAGTGAGTCGAGTCTAGCGAAAGGGAATGAGCAGTTCTTC
.,TRBV7-2,TRBJ1-2,.,CASRGVSTNYGYTF,TGTGCCAGCAGAGGGGTCAGTACTAACTATGGCTACACCTTC
.,TRBV7-9,TRBJ2-1,TRBD1,CASSLAWDREKNEQFF,TGTGCCAGCAGCTTAGCGTGGGACAGGGAAAAGAATGAGCAGTTCTTC
.,TRBV2,TRBJ2-7,.,CASSSRGSDEQYF,TGTGCCAGCAGTAGCAGGGGTTCGGACGAGCAGTACTTC
few,TRBV15,TRBJ1-2,.,CATSRGGLSGDSGYTF,TGTGCCACCAGCAGAGGGGGATTGAGCGGGGATAGTGGCTACACCTTC
.,TRBV5-1,TRBJ2-1,TRBD1,CASSPTDRVLNNEQFF,TGCGCCAGCAGCCCGACGGACAGGGTCTTAAACAATGAGCAGTTCTTC
few,TRBV5-1,TRBJ1-2,.,CASSLVAGAQTLYGYTF,TGCGCCAGCAGCTTGGTGGCAGGGGCTCAGACCCTCTATGGCTACACCTTC
.,TRBV29-1,TRBJ1-5,TRBD1,CSVEEGQGQPQHF,TGCAGCGTTGAGGAGGGACAGGGGCAGCCCCAGCATTTT
few,TRBV4-1,TRBJ2-7,TRBD1,CASSQAGTGNYEQYF,TGCGCCAGCAGCCAAGCGGGGACAGGGAACTACGAGCAGTACTTC
.,TRBV6-5,TRBJ1-2,.,CASGLTGLGYTF,TGTGCCAGCGGTCTTACAGGGTTGGGCTACACCTTC
few,TRBV24-1,TRBJ2-1,TRBD2,CATSDQRASGTYNEQFF,TGTGCCACCAGTGATCAGCGGGCTAGCGGCACCTACAATGAGCAGTTCTTC
.,TRBV5-1,TRBJ1-4,TRBD1,CASSWTGTDEKLFF,TGCGCCAGTAGCTGGACAGGGACGGATGAAAAACTGTTTTTT
.,TRBV7-9,TRBJ2-1,TRBD1,CASSYRDRGSDNEQFF,TGTGCCAGCAGCTATCGAGACAGGGGAAGCGACAATGAGCAGTTCTTC
.,TRBV5-8,TRBJ1-2,.,CASSFDSNYGYTF,TGTGCCAGCAGCTTCGACAGTAACTATGGCTACACCTTC
.,TRBV5-1,TRBJ2-7,TRBD2,CASSYLAGESYEQYF,TGCGCCAGCAGCTATTTAGCGGGGGAGTCCTACGAGCAGTACTTC
.,TRBV6-5,TRBJ2-7,.,CASSRGQSFYEQYF,TGTGCCAGCAGTCGCGGACAGTCTTTCTACGAGCAGTACTTC
.,TRBV10-3,TRBJ1-1,.,CAISLTGSDTEAFF,TGTGCCATCAGCCTCACAGGGTCGGACACTGAAGCTTTCTTT
few,TRBV30,TRBJ1-1,.,CAWSVQGHQPNF,TGTGCCTGGAGTGTACAGGGACACCAGCCAAACTTT
.,TRBV24-1,TRBJ1-2,TRBD1,CATSDHMTGGIHGYTF,TGTGCCACCAGTGACCATATGACAGGGGGTATCCATGGCTACACCTTC
.,TRBV24-1,TRBJ2-1,TRBD1,CATSEVKGDRGYNEQFF,TGTGCCACCAGTGAAGTGAAGGGGGACAGGGGCTACAATGAGCAGTTCTTC